Listed below are T cell receptor beta chains from one sample, sequenced in a study of T cells in Graves' hyperthyroidism and ophthalmopathy. MiXCR was run by TCRdb on the multiplex PCR reads, yielding one entry per CDR3 protein. Seen here are about 570,000 distinct CDR3 sequences, about 43% observed once, and the top ten hold around a fifth. The material sequenced was peripheral blood or thyroid tissue (not recorded which). These receptors came from an adult woman with Graves' disease, either hyperthyroidism or ophthalmopathy (not recorded which). Each CDR3 is given with its conserved first and last residue. D genes are given only for firm matches. Expanded clones are given a class, and other clones once, few, many or no size at all.

j_call	v_call	clone_size	d_call	cdr3_aa	cdr3_nt
TRBJ2-6	TRBV6-1	many	TRBD1	CASRGTGGSGANVLTF	TGTGCCAGCAGAGGGACAGGAGGCTCTGGGGCCAACGTCCTGACTTTC
TRBJ2-7	TRBV5-1	many	.	CASSLDLGQSYEQYF	TGCGCCAGCAGCTTGGACTTAGGACAGTCCTACGAGCAGTACTTC
TRBJ1-3	TRBV7-8	.	.	CASSRTTIYF	TGTGCCAGCAGCAGAACCACCATATATTTT
TRBJ1-1	TRBV28	many	.	CASMESTEAFF	TGTGCCAGCATGGAGTCCACTGAAGCTTTCTTT
TRBJ2-2	TRBV5-1	once	.	CASSFTAANTGELFF	TGCGCCAGCAGCTTTACAGCCGCGAACACCGGGGAGCTGTTTTTT
TRBJ2-2	TRBV25-1	.	TRBD2	CASSPGGTSGELFF	TGTGCCAGCAGTCCGGGAGGGACGTCCGGGGAGCTGTTTTTT
TRBJ1-5	TRBV20-1	many	TRBD1	CSAEDRGSSNQPQHF	TGCAGTGCTGAGGACAGGGGAAGTAGCAATCAGCCCCAGCATTTT
TRBJ2-2	TRBV4-1	.	TRBD1	CASSQVGTGTGELFF	TGCGCCAGCAGCCAAGTGGGGACAGGGACTGGGGAGCTGTTTTTT
TRBJ2-2	TRBV6-6	many	TRBD2	CASKAGGEPGELFF	TGTGCCAGCAAGGCGGGAGGCGAACCCGGGGAGCTGTTTTTT
TRBJ2-2	TRBV29-1	.	.	CSVEDWDSGELFF	TGCAGCGTTGAAGATTGGGACTCCGGGGAGCTGTTTTTT
TRBJ1-6	TRBV6-4	.	TRBD1	CASSPRDRAPLHF	TGTGCCAGCAGCCCCCGAGACAGGGCACCCCTCCACTTT
TRBJ1-1	TRBV7-3	.	.	CASTAWGGGTEAFF	TGTGCCAGCACCGCTTGGGGAGGGGGCACTGAAGCTTTCTTT
TRBJ2-5	TRBV20-1	once	.	CSAKPEGGSQETQYF	TGCAGTGCTAAGCCTGAGGGAGGCTCCCAAGAGACCCAGTACTTC
TRBJ1-4	TRBV20-1	once	TRBD1	CSARGGQGGINEKLFF	TGCAGTGCTAGAGGGGGACAGGGGGGGATAAATGAAAAACTGTTTTTT
TRBJ2-2	TRBV6-1	.	TRBD2	CASSSPAGGSTGELFF	TGTGCCAGCAGTTCTCCCGCGGGAGGGTCCACCGGGGAGCTGTTTTTT
TRBJ1-2	TRBV5-1	once	.	CASSSLAAETIYEQLDYTF	TGCGCCAGCAGCTCACTAGCGGCCGAGACCATATACGAGCAGCTAGACTACACCTTC
TRBJ2-5	TRBV7-2	many	TRBD2	CASRPGTSGETQYF	TGTGCCAGCAGACCGGGGACTAGCGGAGAGACCCAGTACTTC
TRBJ2-7	TRBV7-9	.	.	CASSGTGNLAYEQYF	TGTGCCAGCAGTGGTACCGGGAATCTGGCTTACGAGCAGTACTTC
TRBJ2-7	TRBV19	many	TRBD1	CASSPTGNVYEQYF	TGTGCCAGTAGTCCGACAGGGAACGTCTACGAGCAGTACTTC
TRBJ2-2	TRBV29-1	once	.	CSVGQGFTGELFF	TGCAGCGTTGGCCAGGGATTCACCGGGGAGCTGTTTTTT
TRBJ2-5	TRBV20-1	.	.	CSARSVGGDGGETQYF	TGCAGTGCTAGATCCGTGGGCGGAGATGGGGGAGAGACCCAGTACTTC
TRBJ1-1	TRBV5-1	many	.	CASSFGALGNTEAFF	TGCGCCAGCAGCTTTGGAGCTCTCGGGAACACTGAAGCTTTCTTT